These 22 T cell receptor beta chains share one sample of origin, sequenced in a study of early T cells in non-severe SARS-CoV-2 infection. One entry per CDR3 protein, called by TCRdb with MiXCR from the 5' RACE reads. The data show tens of thousands of distinct CDR3 sequences, with approximately 15% seen just once and 5% to 7% held by the top ten. Sequencing was done on a sample of whole blood. Every receptor here comes from an adult who was a healthcare worker with PCR-confirmed SARS-CoV-2 infection or an uninfected control (not recorded which).

This clonotype appeared many times. The rearrangement links TRBV6-2 or TRBV6-3 to TRBJ2-7, with D perhaps TRBD1 or TRBD2 (5 bases each). V lost 6 bases to trimming and J lost 5 bases, with 14 bases between them. CDR3 length: 13 amino acids. Germline V gene lookup returns CDR1 MNHEY and CDR2 SVGEGT. DNA of the CDR3: TGTGCCAGCAGAGCCGGGACGATCGACGAGCAGTACTTC. Translating gives CASRAGTIDEQYF.

V usage is TRBV30 and J usage is TRBJ2-3; 9 nucleotides agree with TRBD1. CDR3 length equals 13 residues. Germline CDR1 reads GTSNPN; CDR2 reads SVGIG (reference sequence). Trimming removed 4 bases from V and 6 bases from J; junction bases left unmatched: 5. The CDR3 is CAWKTGGRDTQYF. The CDR3 nucleotides are TGTGCCTGGAAAACAGGGGGCAGGGATACGCAGTATTTT. Drawing the rest from reference TRBV30 and TRBJ2-3, the complete variable domain is SQTIHQWPATLVQPVGSPLSLECTVEGTSNPNLYWYRQAAGRGLQLLFYSVGIGQISSEVPQNLSASRPQDRQFILSSKKLLLSDSGFYLCAWKTGGRDTQYFGPGTRLTVL.

The sample holds a few counts of this clonotype. The chain is built from TRBV18 and TRBJ1-5; 11 nucleotides match TRBD1. The CDR3 is 15 residues long. CDR1 and CDR2 (germline): KGHSH, LQKENI. The trim removed 4 bases at V and 6 bases at J, leaving 5 bases unmatched. CDR3 amino acids: CASSLDRGRSQPQHF. As DNA, the CDR3 is TGTGCCAGCTCACTGGACAGGGGGCGCAGTCAGCCCCAGCATTTT. Complete variable domain (other parts from reference TRBV18 and TRBJ1-5): NAGVMQNPRHLVRRRGQEARLRCSPMKGHSHVYWYRQLPEEGLKFMVYLQKENIIDESGMPKERFSAEFPKEGPSILRIQQVVRGDSAAYFCASSLDRGRSQPQHFGDGTRLSIL.

The CDR3 DNA reads as TGTGCCAGCAGAGCCGCGGCGGGTGGAGGTGAAAAACTGTTTTTT. Translation: CASRAAAGGGEKLFF. J is TRBJ1-4 and V is TRBV7-9; D unclear. Trimming stripped 6 bases from V and 7 bases from J, with 18 bases between. CDR3 length: 15 amino acids. Germline V gives CDR1 SEHNR, CDR2 FQNEAQ (reference sequence). Supplemented by reference TRBV7-9 and TRBJ1-4, the full variable domain reads DTGVSQNPRHKITKRGQNVTFRCDPISEHNRLYWYRQTLGQGPEFLTYFQNEAQLEKSRLLSDRFSAERPKGSFSTLEIQRTEQGDSAMYLCASRAAAGGGEKLFFGSGTQLSVL.

This clonotype was observed a handful of times. CDR3 nucleotide sequence: TGCAGTGCTAGATGGGACAGGATCTCCTACGAGCAGTACTTC. Amino acids: CSARWDRISYEQYF. The chain is built from TRBV20-1 and TRBJ2-7; TRBD1 matches at 8 bases. Germline V CDR1 and CDR2: DFQATT, SNEGSKA (reference sequence). This CDR3 has 14 amino acids. The ends lost 2 bases at V and 0 bases at J; junction bases unmatched: 3.

The V and J genes are TRBV7-9 and TRBJ1-5; 7 nucleotides match TRBD1. J lost 6 bases, V lost 4 bases, and 6 bases had no gene match. CDR1 SEHNR and CDR2 FQNEAQ come from the germline V gene (reference sequence). This CDR3 has 14 residues. The CDR3 DNA follows: TGTGCCAGCAGCTCCTCAGGGGGGTTTCAGCCCCAGCATTTT. Its translation is CASSSSGGFQPQHF. Using reference TRBV7-9 and TRBJ1-5 for the parts outside the CDR3, the full variable domain is DTGVSQNPRHKITKRGQNVTFRCDPISEHNRLYWYRQTLGQGPEFLTYFQNEAQLEKSRLLSDRFSAERPKGSFSTLEIQRTEQGDSAMYLCASSSSGGFQPQHFGDGTRLSIL.

The chain couples TRBV29-1 to TRBJ2-5; D assignment may be TRBD1 or TRBD2 (6 bases each). CDR1 SQVTM and CDR2 ANQGSEA come from the germline V gene. CDR3 length: 12 residues. The V end was cut by 4 bases, the J end by 5 bases, with 11 bases between. Here the CDR3 reads CSVGGGRETQYF. CDR3 coding DNA: TGCAGCGTTGGAGGGGGGCGGGAGACCCAGTACTTC.

The chain links TRBV10-3 to TRBJ2-7, with D perhaps TRBD2 (6 bases). Trimming cost V 2 bases and J 2 bases, with 7 bases left between them. This CDR3 comprises 13 residues. CDR1 and CDR2 (germline): ENHRY, SYGVKD. CDR3 sequence reads: CAISEGLTYEQYF. CDR3 DNA sequence: TGTGCCATCAGTGAGGGACTAACCTACGAGCAGTACTTC.

A few counts support this clonotype. The chain uses TRBV6-1 and TRBJ2-7; 7 positions match TRBD1. Germline assignment: CDR1 MNHNS and CDR2 SASEGT. The V and J ends lost 2 bases and 1 base, in that order; junction bases with no gene match: 2. This CDR3 has 14 amino acids. CDR3 loop: CASSELGQSYEQYF. In nucleotides, the CDR3 is TGTGCCAGCAGTGAATTGGGACAGTCCTACGAGCAGTACTTC.

This chain connects TRBV28 to TRBJ2-7; 8 positions match TRBD1. Germline V gives CDR1 MDHEN, CDR2 SYDVKM. Unmatched junction bases numbered 10, after V lost 2 bases and J lost 1 base. The CDR3 is 17 amino acids. The CDR3 sequence: CASSLTPTGAHSYEQYF. The CDR3 nucleotides are TGTGCCAGCAGTTTAACCCCGACAGGGGCGCATTCCTACGAGCAGTACTTC.

This clonotype showed up many times. The CDR3 sequence: CASSPHVYEQYF. CDR3 DNA sequence: TGTGCCAGCAGCCCTCATGTGTACGAGCAGTACTTC. V is TRBV11-2 and J is TRBJ2-7; no firm D call. V lost 5 bases and J lost 4, with 9 bases in between. This CDR3 has 12 residues. Per the germline V gene, CDR1 is SGHAT and CDR2 is FQNNGV. The entire variable domain, with the rest obtained from reference TRBV11-2 and TRBJ2-7, is as follows: EAGVAQSPRYKIIEKRQSVAFWCNPISGHATLYWYQQILGQGPKLLIQFQNNGVVDDSQLPKDRFSAERLKGVDSTLKIQPAKLEDSAVYLCASSPHVYEQYFGPGTRLTVT.

This clonotype was counted at least ten times. The chain is built from TRBV7-9 and TRBJ2-7; D is undetermined. Germline loops: CDR1 SEHNR, CDR2 FQNEAQ (reference sequence). Trimming removed 2 bases from V and 0 bases from J, with 5 bases in between. CDR3 length: 13 residues. The CDR3 coding sequence is TGTGCCAGCAGCTTATCTAGCTCCTACGAGCAGTACTTC. Its protein product is CASSLSSSYEQYF.

Many counts were recorded for this clonotype. The chain combines TRBV7-9 with TRBJ1-3; D ambiguous. The CDR3 extends over 14 amino acids. V shed 1 base and J shed 0 bases, with 4 bases lying between them. The V gene's germline CDR1 is SEHNR and CDR2 FQNEAQ (reference sequence). Here the CDR3 DNA reads TGTGCCAGCAGCTTAGGGGGCTCTGGAAACACCATATATTTT. Amino acid sequence: CASSLGGSGNTIYF.

This clonotype came up a few times. The chain employs TRBV20-1 and TRBJ1-1; 8 positions agree with TRBD1. The V gene end was trimmed by 3 bases and the J gene end by 7 bases; junction bases not matched to a gene: 13. The germline V gene encodes CDR1 DFQATT and CDR2 SNEGSKA (reference sequence). The CDR3 extends over 15 amino acids. Here the CDR3 reads CSASFSDREFGEAFF. The CDR3, as DNA: TGCAGTGCTAGCTTTTCGGACAGGGAGTTTGGTGAAGCTTTCTTT.

At least ten counts were recorded for this clonotype. This chain links TRBV6-5 with TRBJ1-3, with TRBD1 as a possible D gene (6 bases). This CDR3 has 13 amino acids. V lost 5 bases, J lost 4 bases, and 9 bases lay in between. CDR1 is MNHEY and CDR2 is SVGAGI in the germline V gene. The CDR3 bases are TGTGCCAGCAGTCGGACAGTCGGAAACACCATATATTTT. This translates into CASSRTVGNTIYF.

In this sample, this clonotype turned up once. A read error may explain this, as a much larger clone is one base away. V gene TRBV4-2 combines with J gene TRBJ2-3; D not certain. Germline-derived CDR1 and CDR2 are LGHNA and YNFKEQ. There are 12 residues in the CDR3. CDR3 region: CARSLTSDTQYF. The CDR3 DNA reads as TGTGCCAGAAGCCTTACTTCAGATACGCAGTATTTT.

In this sample, this clonotype turned up a few times. The J gene is TRBJ2-2, the V gene TRBV4-2; a possible D gene is TRBD1 (6 bases). Looked up from germline, CDR1 is LGHNA and CDR2 is YNFKEQ. V lost 0 bases, J lost 2 bases, and 19 bases lay in between. The CDR3 runs 19 residues. In DNA form, the CDR3 reads TGTGCCAGCAGCCAAGAAGTCTCGGGCACAGGGCCTAACACCGGGGAGCTGTTTTTT. Translated, it gives CASSQEVSGTGPNTGELFF.

There are a few counts of this clonotype. This sequence joins TRBV7-9 and TRBJ1-6; weak D call: TRBD1 (5 bases). With 0 bases removed from V and 0 bases from J, the gap between germline ends came to 12 bases. Germline assignment: CDR1 SEHNR and CDR2 FQNEAQ (reference sequence). This CDR3 contains 18 residues. In DNA form, the CDR3 reads TGTGCCAGCAGCTTAGCGGACACAATTAGCTCCTATAATTCACCCCTCCACTTT. It encodes CASSLADTISSYNSPLHF.

This sequence joins TRBV18 and TRBJ2-7, with 8 bases lining up with TRBD1. This CDR3 contains 16 residues. The junction had 10 bases not matched to a gene; V was cut back by 6 bases and J by 0 bases. Per the germline V gene, CDR1 is KGHSH and CDR2 is LQKENI. The CDR3 region is CASSPGQENPSYEQYF. CDR3 coding DNA: TGTGCCAGCTCCCCGGGACAGGAGAACCCCTCCTACGAGCAGTACTTC.

This chain connects TRBV9 to TRBJ2-3; D possibly matches TRBD1 or TRBD2 (5 bases each). Germline V gives CDR1 SGDLS, CDR2 YYNGEE. The CDR3 spans 14 residues. The V end lost 3 bases, the J end lost 5 bases, and 13 bases lay between the germline ends. The CDR3: CASSAPRGLDTQYF. The CDR3 nucleotides are TGTGCCAGCAGCGCCCCACGGGGCTTAGATACGCAGTATTTT. The whole variable domain, filled in from reference TRBV9 and TRBJ2-3, reads DSGVTQTPKHLITATGQRVTLRCSPRSGDLSVYWYQQSLDQGLQFLIQYYNGEERAKGNILERFSAQQFPDLHSELNLSSLELGDSALYFCASSAPRGLDTQYFGPGTRLTVL.

The chain recombines TRBV9 with TRBJ2-7, with D maybe TRBD2 (5 bases). With 4 bases removed from V and 2 bases from J, the gap between germline ends came to 13 bases. Per germline, CDR1 SGDLS and CDR2 YYNGEE. The CDR3 extends over 14 amino acids. Here the CDR3 DNA reads TGTGCCAGCAGCCCCGGAGTGGGAGCCTACGAGCAGTACTTC. Amino acids: CASSPGVGAYEQYF. Drawing the rest from reference TRBV9 and TRBJ2-7, the complete variable domain is DSGVTQTPKHLITATGQRVTLRCSPRSGDLSVYWYQQSLDQGLQFLIQYYNGEERAKGNILERFSAQQFPDLHSELNLSSLELGDSALYFCASSPGVGAYEQYFGPGTRLTVT.

The table lists this clonotype with a few counts. The chain employs TRBV30 and TRBJ2-6, with 7 bases matching TRBD2. V dropped 0 bases and J dropped 0; count of bases not matched to a gene: 5. There are 17 residues in the CDR3. Germline V lookup: CDR1 GTSNPN, CDR2 SVGIG (reference sequence). This CDR3 is CAWSVGGPSSGANVLTF. DNA for the CDR3: TGTGCCTGGAGTGTGGGAGGGCCTAGCTCTGGGGCCAACGTCCTGACTTTC.